The sequence of this TCR beta chain was determined in a study of blood T cell repertoires in COVID-19. The CDR3 is 17 residues long. Germline CDR1 reads WNHNN; CDR2 reads SYGVQD (reference sequence). V lost 2 bases to trimming and J lost 1 base, with 14 bases between them. Only in-frame clones appear in the TCRdb table, and some are missing; sequencing was by immunoSEQ multiplex PCR. Of 200,000 or so clones in the sample, approximately 84% were seen once. In this sample, this clone turned up a few times. This chain uses TRBV10-1 with TRBJ2-2, with D possibly being TRBD2 (6 bases). This receptor was taken from a man aged 50-59 years who had recovered from COVID-19. The sample was peripheral blood. The CDR3 reads CASSESPGAGNTGELFF. The CDR3 bases are TGCGCCAGCAGTGAGAGTCCGGGAGCCGGGAACACCGGGGAGCTGTTTTTT.